This TCR beta chain stems from a study of blood T cells in healthy people across ages. Study-wide results and limits: Naive T cell percentage showed a strong correlation with the diversity of TCR beta.

This clonotype was observed many times. Its cognate antigen is unknown. The CDR3 length is 14 residues. CDR1 and CDR2 from the germline V gene are SGHRS and YFSETQ. Trimming shortened V by 0 bases and J by 5 bases, and 9 bases separated the two germline ends. The second PCR ran about 6 to 12 cycles with a sample-barcoded 5' primer and J-beta primers. The template-switch adaptor was a 5' adaptor with 12 random nucleotides. It tagged each cDNA molecule. Every sample gave at least 2.5 million paired-end reads containing CDR3. From the 5' RACE reads, TCRdb called clonotypes with MiXCR, one entry per CDR3 protein. The sample includes about 650,000 distinct CDR3 sequences, about 30% of them seen just once.

Sequencing used blood. The receptor was derived from an elderly woman in good health. The rearrangement links TRBV5-1 to TRBJ2-1, with D possibly being TRBD1 (6 bases). DNA for the CDR3: TGCGCCAGCAGCTTGGGTCAGGGGAACAATGAGCAGTTCTTC. This sequence encodes CASSLGQGNNEQFF.